This T cell receptor (beta chain) was sequenced during a study of shared clonotypes between healthy human individuals. Overall study findings and caveats: The study drew on few donors, limiting represented genetic and exposure-history diversity.

V shed 5 bases, J shed 7 bases, and the junction held 9 bases outside the gene matches. Germline assignment: CDR1 MNHEY and CDR2 SMNVEV (reference sequence). The CDR3 has 15 amino acids. Regarding this clone: Its cognate antigen is unknown.

Only in-frame clones appear in the TCRdb table, and some are missing; sequencing was by immunoSEQ multiplex PCR. The data show about 2.3 million clones, with about 90% seen just once and 0.37% held by the top ten. The sample was naive CD4+ T cells from PBMCs. Specified subset: CD45RA+ positively selected. This chain links TRBV27 with TRBJ2-5, with TRBD2 matching 11 bases. The sequence derives from a man aged 18 to 29 in good health. Some clones in this sample may be carry-over from other donors' samples. CDR3 residues: CASSLGLAGSGTQYF. The DNA for the CDR3 is TGTGCCAGCAGTCTAGGACTAGCGGGCTCTGGGACCCAGTACTTC.